These 27 T cell receptor beta chains were sequenced from one sample in a study of blood T cells in healthy people across ages. A second PCR of 7 to 11 cycles used a sample-barcoded 5' primer and a J-beta primer mix. TCRdb itself ran the 5' RACE reads through MiXCR, one entry per CDR3 protein. The sample has 900,000 to 950,000 distinct CDR3 sequences, almost 30% seen once; the top ten hold approximately 10%. This sample was also put to use in a study of T cells of mothers and their children.

The sequenced material came from blood. All receptors derive from a woman in her 40s in good health.

V gene TRBV27 combines with J gene TRBJ2-7; perhaps TRBD1 as D (5 bases). The CDR3 sequence is 15 residues long. CDR1 is MNHEY, CDR2 SMNVEV, per germline (reference sequence). The V end lost 5 bases, the J end lost 0 bases, and 14 bases lay between the germline ends. DNA for the CDR3: TGTGCCAGCAGTCCCGGATGGGGCCACTCCTACGAGCAGTACTTC. Protein: CASSPGWGHSYEQYF.

This clonotype was observed at least ten times. The rearrangement links TRBV2 to TRBJ2-1; 9 bases fit TRBD1. With V trimmed by 6 bases and J by 0 bases, 0 bases remained unmatched. CDR3 size: 14 residues. Germline assignment: CDR1 SNHLY and CDR2 FYNNEI. This chain's CDR3 is CASRGQGSYNEQFF. The CDR3 nucleotides read TGTGCCAGCAGGGGACAGGGCTCCTACAATGAGCAGTTCTTC.

The table lists this clonotype with a few counts. The chain has TRBV18 and TRBJ2-7; TRBD2 aligns across 8 bases. From germline, CDR1 is KGHSH and CDR2 LQKENI. J gave up 0 bases and V 6 bases, and 13 bases lay outside the gene matches. The CDR3 has 17 amino acids. The CDR3 loop reads CASSPDERGPASYEQYF. In nucleotides, the CDR3 is TGTGCCAGCTCTCCTGACGAGCGGGGGCCTGCCTCCTACGAGCAGTACTTC.

The chain links TRBV7-9 to TRBJ1-1; D perhaps matches TRBD1 (6 bases). V lost 3 bases and J 7 bases, leaving 12 bases between the germline ends. Germline loops: CDR1 SEHNR, CDR2 FQNEAQ (reference sequence). CDR3 length: 13 residues. CDR3 nucleotides: TGTGCCAGCAGCTTTACAGGGACAATTGAAGCTTTCTTT. Encoded protein: CASSFTGTIEAFF. The variable domain in full, completed from reference TRBV7-9 and TRBJ1-1, reads DTGVSQNPRHKITKRGQNVTFRCDPISEHNRLYWYRQTLGQGPEFLTYFQNEAQLEKSRLLSDRFSAERPKGSFSTLEIQRTEQGDSAMYLCASSFTGTIEAFFGQGTRLTVV.

Regarding this clonotype: A much larger clone lies one base from this, so it may be a read error. The chain has TRBV12-3 or TRBV12-4 and TRBJ1-2; tentatively, D is TRBD1 (5 bases). The CDR3 has 13 residues. CDR3 sequence: CASRGTGLYGNTF. The CDR3 DNA follows: TGTGCCAGCAGGGGTACAGGACTCTATGGCAACACCTTC.

The rearrangement links TRBV20-1 to TRBJ1-5, with TRBD1 identical over 9 bases. Germline V gene lookup returns CDR1 DFQATT and CDR2 SNEGSKA (reference sequence). The CDR3 covers 15 residues. V trimming: 7 bases; J trimming: 1 base; junction bases outside the gene matches: 8. As DNA, the CDR3 is TGCAGTGGATACGACAGGGGGAAGAGCAATCAGCCCCAGCATTTT. Protein sequence: CSGYDRGKSNQPQHF.

Comments on this clonotype: One end of the junction does not line up with germline, which may come from a read error. The J gene is TRBJ2-1, the V gene TRBV11-2, with D possibly TRBD2 on 6 matching bases. The CDR3 is 14 residues long. Germline V lookup: CDR1 SGHAT, CDR2 FQNNGV. The CDR3 region has the DNA TGTGCCAGCAGCTTCTTTAGCGGTTTGTATGAGCGGTTTTTC. Its translation is CASSFFSGLYERFF.

This clonotype occurred a few times. This chain uses TRBV28 with TRBJ1-2; the match to TRBD1 covers 7 bases. Germline CDR1 reads MDHEN; CDR2 reads SYDVKM. With V trimmed by 8 bases and J by 5 bases, 8 bases remained unmatched. The CDR3 spans 13 residues. CDR3 nucleotide sequence: TGTGCCAGCCTGGCGAGGGGGCGGTATGGCTACACCTTC. Its protein product is CASLARGRYGYTF.

The rearrangement links TRBV12-3 or TRBV12-4 to TRBJ1-1, with D maybe TRBD1 (6 bases). V gave up 5 bases and J gave up 9 bases, with 16 bases separating them. The CDR3 covers 13 residues. The CDR3 protein is CASSLSDRRQAFF. CDR3 DNA sequence: TGTGCCAGCAGTCTGTCAGACAGGCGGCAAGCTTTCTTT.

This clonotype was observed many times. J is TRBJ2-1 and V is TRBV5-1; 9 bases agree with TRBD1. Germline CDR1 SGHRS, CDR2 YFSETQ. The CDR3 runs to 16 residues. After removal of 4 bases from V and 7 bases from J, the junction contained 12 bases not matched to a gene. The CDR3: CASSVGGGQGLNEQFF. The CDR3 bases are TGCGCCAGCAGCGTTGGCGGGGGACAGGGATTGAATGAGCAGTTCTTC.

The rearrangement links TRBV7-2 to TRBJ2-2; D may match TRBD1 or TRBD2 (5 bases each). Germline-derived CDR1 and CDR2 are SGHTA and FQGNSA. V was pared by 4 bases and J by 2 bases, with 20 bases between. The CDR3 runs to 18 residues. As DNA, the CDR3 is TGTGCCAGCAGCTCGTACCCACCGGGACGTACAAACACCGGGGAGCTGTTTTTT. Translated: CASSSYPPGRTNTGELFF.

This CDR3 reads CASTDRGPYSNQPQHF. The CDR3 DNA is TGTGCCAGTACAGACAGGGGCCCATATAGCAATCAGCCCCAGCATTTT. The V and J genes are TRBV19 and TRBJ1-5; 8 bases are shared with TRBD1. The CDR3 sequence is 16 residues long. The V segment lost 7 bases and the J segment 0 bases; nucleotides outside the gene matches: 8. The germline gives CDR1 LNHDA, CDR2 SQIVND (reference sequence).

This clonotype was counted a few times. The CDR3 region is CASSSLLAVTDTQYF. The CDR3 region has the DNA TGTGCCAGCAGCTCACTACTAGCGGTCACAGATACGCAGTATTTT. The V gene is TRBV7-2, the J gene TRBJ2-3, with 8 nucleotides matching TRBD2. In germline, CDR1 is SGHTA, CDR2 FQGNSA. Unmatched junction bases numbered 5, after V lost 4 bases and J lost 2 bases. There are 15 residues in the CDR3.

This clonotype was observed a few times. The chain links TRBV6-5 to TRBJ2-2, with D perhaps assigned TRBD1 or TRBD2 (5 bases each). Germline CDR1 reads MNHEY; CDR2 reads SVGAGI. The CDR3 length is 13 residues. The V end lost 11 bases, the J end lost 0 bases, and 10 bases lay between the germline ends. CDR3 sequence (DNA): TGTGCCGGGGGACGCCCGAACACCGGGGAGCTGTTTTTT. Translating gives CAGGRPNTGELFF.

This clonotype was counted ten times or more. V gene TRBV4-1 combines with J gene TRBJ2-7; 7 bases are a match to TRBD1. The trim removed 4 bases at V and 4 bases at J, leaving 10 bases unmatched. The CDR3 runs to 15 residues. Per germline, CDR1 MGHRA and CDR2 YSYEKL. The DNA of the CDR3 is TGCGCCAGCAGCCCATGGACAGGATCCCGGTACGAGCAGTACTTC. Its translation: CASSPWTGSRYEQYF.

This clonotype was counted at least ten times. The CDR3 nucleotides are TGCGCCAGCAGCCAAGAGGGGGGCGCGTACTACGAGCAGTACTTC. Residues: CASSQEGGAYYEQYF. The V and J genes are TRBV4-3 and TRBJ2-7, with D tentatively TRBD1 or TRBD2 (6 bases each). CDR1 LGHNA and CDR2 YSLEER come from the germline V gene. The CDR3 loop spans 15 amino acids. V lost 0 bases and J lost 3, with 12 bases in between.

The CDR3 nucleotides read TGTGCCAGCAGTTTATTTGGATATAGCAATCAGCCCCAGCATTTT. It codes for CASSLFGYSNQPQHF. V usage is TRBV27 and J usage is TRBJ1-5; D gene uncertain. This CDR3 contains 15 residues. V was clipped by 1 base and J by 0 bases, with 7 bases between them. CDR1 MNHEY and CDR2 SMNVEV come from the germline V gene (reference sequence).

V is TRBV4-3 and J is TRBJ2-1; D is possibly TRBD1 (5 bases). With the DNA end fitting TRBJ2-7 better, the J assignment may be wrong. The CDR3 sequence is 15 residues long. Germline V gene sequence: CDR1 LGHNA, CDR2 YSLEER. DNA for the CDR3: TGCGCCAGCAGCCAAGATTTCGCAGGGAATCACGAGCAGTACTTC. Translating it yields CASSQDFAGNHEQYF.

The chain is built from TRBV27 and TRBJ1-5; D remains unclear. The CDR3 has 19 residues. CDR1 and CDR2 from the germline V gene are MNHEY and SMNVEV (reference sequence). V was cut by 5 bases and J by 6 bases, with 29 bases left in between. The CDR3 here is CASSLPSGFTIPHTQPQHF. The CDR3 region has the DNA TGTGCCAGCAGTCTTCCAAGCGGTTTCACTATCCCACACACTCAGCCCCAGCATTTT.

This clonotype was observed at least ten times. The gene calls are TRBV29-1 and TRBJ2-5, with 8 bases matching TRBD2. There are 14 residues in the CDR3. Trimming removed 4 bases from V and 3 bases from J; junction bases left unmatched: 7. The germline gives CDR1 SQVTM, CDR2 ANQGSEA. The CDR3 reads CSVALGLGKETQYF. CDR3 nucleotide sequence: TGCAGCGTTGCCTTGGGACTAGGGAAAGAGACCCAGTACTTC.

This clonotype was seen a few times. This chain links TRBV20-1 with TRBJ1-2; D unresolved. CDR3 length: 11 residues. The germline V gene encodes CDR1 DFQATT and CDR2 SNEGSKA (reference sequence). Trimming removed 3 bases from V and 3 bases from J, with 5 bases in between. The CDR3 loop is CSASLDYGYTF. The CDR3 DNA sequence: TGCAGTGCTAGTCTTGACTATGGCTACACCTTC.

This clonotype occurred many times. This chain connects TRBV20-1 to TRBJ2-7; the D is unclear. Germline V gene lookup returns CDR1 DFQATT and CDR2 SNEGSKA (reference sequence). The CDR3 extends over 13 amino acids. Trimming left V 3 bases short and J 2 bases short, with 11 bases between. As DNA, the CDR3 is TGCAGTGCTAGGGACCCCCGGGCCTACGAGCAGTACTTC. Translation: CSARDPRAYEQYF.

The table lists this clonotype with a few counts. The V call is TRBV27, the J call TRBJ2-5; 8 bases are a match to TRBD2. The V gene's germline CDR1 is MNHEY and CDR2 SMNVEV (reference sequence). The CDR3 loop spans 15 amino acids. After removal of 7 bases from V and 2 bases from J, the junction contained 9 bases not matched to a gene. CDR3 residues: CASKGDSGEQETQYF. Written as DNA, the CDR3 is TGTGCCAGCAAAGGGGATAGCGGGGAGCAAGAGACCCAGTACTTC.

In its sample, this clonotype was seen many times. This chain uses TRBV7-2 with TRBJ1-2; D gene unclear. The CDR3 is 13 amino acids. Trimming cost V 3 bases and J 4 bases, with 9 bases left between them. Germline V gene data show CDR1 as SGHTA and CDR2 as FQGNSA. The CDR3 spells CASSFNTVYGYTF. CDR3 in DNA: TGTGCCAGCAGCTTTAATACGGTCTATGGCTACACCTTC.

With respect to this clonotype: Given a much more abundant clone one base away, this may be a read error. This chain uses TRBV7-8 with TRBJ2-3; 9 bases are a match to TRBD1. The CDR3 sequence is 13 residues long. Germline lookup yields CDR1 SGHVS and CDR2 FQNEAQ. V trimming: 5 bases; J trimming: 8 bases; junction bases outside the gene matches: 5. CDR3 in amino acids: CASSARQGGTQYF. CDR3 bases: TGTGCCAGCAGCGCGCGACAGGGGGGTACGCAGTATTTT. The full variable domain, in which reference TRBV7-8 and TRBJ2-3 provide the parts outside the CDR3, is GAGVSQSPRYKVAKRGQDVALRCDPISGHVSLFWYQQALGQGPEFLTYFQNEAQLDKSGLPSDRFFAERPEGSVSTLKIQRTQQEDSAVYLCASSARQGGTQYFGPGTRLTVL.

The genes are TRBV7-2 and TRBJ1-1; D gene unclear. Germline-derived CDR1 and CDR2 are SGHTA and FQGNSA. The CDR3 runs 14 residues. V lost 8 bases and J lost 5, with 18 bases in between. The CDR3 protein is CASGPNLGSTEAFF. CDR3 nucleotide sequence: TGTGCCAGCGGGCCTAACCTGGGGAGTACTGAAGCTTTCTTT.

This clonotype was detected only a few times. The V call is TRBV9, the J call TRBJ2-2; D may match TRBD1 or TRBD2 (7 bases each). The germline V and J ends were trimmed by 3 bases and 6 bases, with 21 bases remaining between them. Germline lookup yields CDR1 SGDLS and CDR2 YYNGEE. CDR3 length equals 17 residues. The CDR3 bases are TGTGCCAGCAGCGCGGGGGGACAGCGGCTGCTGGCCGGGGAGCTGTTTTTT. Protein sequence: CASSAGGQRLLAGELFF.